This T cell receptor (beta chain) was sequenced for a study of T cells after yellow fever vaccination. The overall study: Those fractions that held only low numbers of cells were prepared using the SMART-Seq v4 Ultra Low Input RNA kit.

Study-level points and caveats: Clones from primary vaccination mostly reappeared after the booster (approximately 96% CD4, approximately 86% CD8). Abundant bulk-derived clonotypes could contaminate FACS-sorted repertoires.

This CDR3 is 13 amino acids long. Germline V gene lookup returns CDR1 SQVTM and CDR2 ANQGSEA. V was trimmed by 6 bases and J by 6 bases, leaving 17 bases between them. 5'RACE template switching added a universal primer site and UMIs to TCR cDNA. TCRdb independently ran MiXCR on the 5' RACE reads; one entry per CDR3 protein. The data contain 150,000 to 200,000 distinct CDR3 sequences, about a tenth of them singletons. This clonotype has ten or more counts. The antigen is unknown. The TCR comes from a man in his late teens or twenties who received the YFV17D yellow fever vaccine. The J gene is TRBJ1-2, the V gene TRBV29-1, with a tentative D call TRBD1 (6 bases). Material: CD8+ T cells sorted from PBMCs, obtained 45 days after the yellow fever booster vaccination. The CDR3 reads CSVYGEGHHGYTF. CDR3 nucleotide sequence: TGCAGCGTCTATGGCGAGGGACATCATGGCTACACCTTC.